This record concerns one T cell receptor beta chain sequence. Its antigen is unidentified. This sample was taken from a study of OX40 agonist ivuxolimab in advanced cancers. Study findings and constraints: Within 6 weeks, CD4+ and CD8+ blood T cells expanded clonally at 0.1 to 3.0 mg/kg.

The method was immunoSEQ multiplex PCR; TCRdb's version includes in-frame clones alone and lacks a portion of them. The data show around 95,000 clones, with around 92% seen just once and about 0.3% held by the top ten. Trimming cost V 6 bases and J 4 bases; bases outside gene matches: 5. The CDR3 length is 14 residues. Germline assignment: CDR1 ENHRY and CDR2 SYGVKD. Sampling of blood occurred at baseline, cycle 4 day 1, and cycle 7 day 1. The V gene is TRBV10-3, the J gene TRBJ1-1, with 10 bases lining up with TRBD1. The clonotype comes from an adult with an advanced solid tumor such as melanoma, head and neck, liver or kidney cancer. The sequencing used CD4+ or CD8+ T cells sorted from blood, collected in a trial of the OX40 agonist ivuxolimab. This CDR3 is CAIRGDRGTTEAFF. Here the CDR3 DNA reads TGTGCCATCAGAGGGGACAGGGGAACCACTGAAGCTTTCTTT.